These 25 T cell receptor beta chains came from one sample sequenced in a study of blood T cell repertoires in COVID-19. Produced via immunoSEQ multiplex PCR; TCRdb's table is partial and in-frame only. The table has around 620,000 clones, 70% to 90% seen once. Sequencing input: peripheral blood. These receptors were collected from a woman aged 18 to 35 with acute or convalescent COVID-19.

Concerning this clone itself: The same CDR3 also results from other DNA sequences found in this sample. The gene calls are TRBV18 and TRBJ1-2; 9 nucleotides match TRBD1. The junction had 3 bases not matched to a gene; V was cut back by 3 bases and J by 7 bases. From germline, CDR1 is KGHSH and CDR2 LQKENI. The CDR3 is 13 amino acids. CDR3 in amino acids: CASSPTGGGGYTF. CDR3 bases: TGTGCCAGCTCACCTACAGGGGGCGGTGGCTACACCTTC.

CDR3 residues: CASSQDYLVGSNYGYTF. The CDR3 DNA sequence: TGCGCCAGCAGCCAAGATTACTTAGTCGGTTCTAACTATGGCTACACCTTC. This chain joins TRBV4-1 and TRBJ1-2; no reliable D call. This CDR3 has 17 residues. With 0 bases removed from V and 0 bases from J, the gap between germline ends came to 14 bases. Germline V gene sequence: CDR1 MGHRA, CDR2 YSYEKL.

The chain links TRBV28 to TRBJ1-1, with D possibly matching TRBD1 (6 bases). From germline, CDR1 is MDHEN and CDR2 SYDVKM. With 4 bases removed from V and 5 bases from J, the gap between germline ends came to 14 bases. This CDR3 has 14 residues. CDR3: CASSSLTGYTEAFF. CDR3 in DNA: TGTGCCAGCAGTTCCCTTACAGGGTATACTGAAGCTTTCTTT.

V and J are TRBV30 and TRBJ2-1; perhaps TRBD2 as D (5 bases). The CDR3 length is 15 residues. Germline V lookup: CDR1 GTSNPN, CDR2 SVGIG (reference sequence). Trimming took 0 bases from V and 8 from J, leaving 17 bases between them. CDR3 DNA: TGTGCCTGGAGTGTCCCCTCAGAGGGTATTGATGAGCAGTTCTTC. Protein product: CAWSVPSEGIDEQFF. The full variable domain, in which reference TRBV30 and TRBJ2-1 provide the parts outside the CDR3, is SQTIHQWPATLVQPVGSPLSLECTVEGTSNPNLYWYRQAAGRGLQLLFYSVGIGQISSEVPQNLSASRPQDRQFILSSKKLLLSDSGFYLCAWSVPSEGIDEQFFGPGTRLTVL.

V is TRBV6-2 or TRBV6-3 and J is TRBJ2-1; a weak D match, TRBD2 (6 bases). V lost 5 bases and J 9 bases, leaving 8 bases between the germline ends. The germline gives CDR1 MNHEY, CDR2 SVGEGT. The CDR3 consists of 11 residues. DNA for the CDR3: TGTGCCAGCAGTACACTAGCTGAGCAGTTCTTC. It codes for CASSTLAEQFF.

Notes on this clone: In the same sample, other DNA sequences code for this CDR3. The chain combines TRBV4-1 with TRBJ2-7, with 7 bases aligning to TRBD1. The CDR3 has 14 residues. CDR1 and CDR2 (germline): MGHRA, YSYEKL. V was clipped by 1 base and J by 4 bases; unmatched bases: 4. The DNA of the CDR3 is TGCGCCAGCAGCCAAGTGCAGGGGGATTACGAGCAGTACTTC. Amino acid sequence: CASSQVQGDYEQYF.

The CDR3 loop reads CASLNSMNTEAFF. DNA of the CDR3: TGTGCCAGCCTAAACTCCATGAACACTGAAGCTTTCTTT. The rearrangement joins TRBV6-6 to TRBJ1-1; the D is unclear. V was pared by 8 bases and J by 0 bases, with 10 bases between. The CDR3 has 13 residues. Germline lookup yields CDR1 MNHNY and CDR2 SVGAGI (reference sequence).

The rearrangement joins TRBV23-1 to TRBJ1-6; 7 bases agree with TRBD1. TRBV23-1 is treated as an ORF (open reading frame) with a function not yet certain. The V and J ends lost 4 bases and 5 bases, in that order; junction bases with no gene match: 8. The CDR3 loop spans 16 amino acids. CDR3 nucleotide sequence: TGCGCCAGCAGTCTTTCGAGGACAGGAAATAATTCACCCCTCCACTTT. This encodes CASSLSRTGNNSPLHF.

The chain carries TRBV5-5 and TRBJ1-2; TRBD1 matches at 8 bases. The junction had 8 bases not matched to a gene; V was cut back by 7 bases and J by 3 bases. The CDR3 spans 14 residues. CDR1 SGHKS and CDR2 YYEKEE come from the germline V gene (reference sequence). The chain's CDR3 is CASANRGQDYGYTF. The CDR3 DNA reads as TGTGCCAGCGCTAACCGGGGACAGGACTATGGCTACACCTTC.

The chain is built from TRBV30 and TRBJ1-2; 9 bases agree with TRBD1. Germline CDR1 reads GTSNPN; CDR2 reads SVGIG (reference sequence). The ends lost 0 bases at V and 7 bases at J; junction bases unmatched: 15. The CDR3 contains 17 residues. CDR3 sequence (DNA): TGTGCCTGGAGTGTACTCCGGCCAGAAACAGGGGGCCTTGGCTACACCTTC. Translating it yields CAWSVLRPETGGLGYTF.

The V gene is TRBV7-2, the J gene TRBJ1-2, with a possible D match to TRBD1 (5 bases). The CDR3 consists of 13 residues. Trimming removed 3 bases at V and 4 bases at J, with 9 bases between. Germline CDR1 and CDR2: SGHTA and FQGNSA. The CDR3 coding sequence is TGTGCCAGCAGCTTTCAGGGAAGCTATGGCTACACCTTC. Its translation: CASSFQGSYGYTF.

V and J are TRBV4-1 and TRBJ2-4, with TRBD1 as a possible D gene (5 bases). CDR1 is MGHRA and CDR2 is YSYEKL in the germline V gene. The CDR3 loop spans 15 amino acids. V dropped 4 bases and J dropped 0 bases, with 10 bases sitting between them. CDR3 in amino acids: CASSLQVLAKNIQYF. CDR3 in DNA: TGCGCCAGCAGCCTACAGGTACTAGCCAAAAACATTCAGTACTTC.

The chain carries TRBV10-3 and TRBJ2-3, with D maybe TRBD2 (7 bases). The germline V and J ends were trimmed by 11 bases and 2 bases, with 29 bases remaining between them. The CDR3 has 18 residues. Looked up from germline, CDR1 is ENHRY and CDR2 is SYGVKD. The CDR3 DNA reads as TGTGCCGCCCAAGTGGGGGGGGCCATAACCAACCCCACAGATACGCAGTATTTT. This translates into CAAQVGGAITNPTDTQYF.

The sample holds one count of this clone. The chain has TRBV19 and TRBJ2-1, with 7 bases lining up with TRBD1. The trim removed 8 bases at V and 6 bases at J, leaving 7 bases unmatched. CDR3 length: 13 amino acids. The germline gives CDR1 LNHDA, CDR2 SQIVND (reference sequence). The CDR3 DNA is TGTGCCAGTGACGACAGGGCGGGCAATGAGCAGTTCTTC. The encoded protein is CASDDRAGNEQFF.

The V gene is TRBV5-1, the J gene TRBJ2-1; TRBD1 might be the D (5 bases). Trimming removed 2 bases at V and 5 bases at J, with 5 bases between. Germline V gene sequence: CDR1 SGHRS, CDR2 YFSETQ. The CDR3 consists of 12 residues. The CDR3 region has the DNA TGCGCCAGCAGCTTACAGGACAATGAGCAGTTCTTC. This encodes CASSLQDNEQFF. The full variable domain, in which reference TRBV5-1 and TRBJ2-1 provide the parts outside the CDR3, is KAGVTQTPRYLIKTRGQQVTLSCSPISGHRSVSWYQQTPGQGLQFLFEYFSETQRNKGNFPGRFSGRQFSNSRSEMNVSTLELGDSALYLCASSLQDNEQFFGPGTRLTVL.

The rearrangement links TRBV6-5 to TRBJ2-7; 7 bases are a match to TRBD2. The CDR3 runs 14 residues. With 5 bases clipped from V and 9 bases from J, the junction kept 13 bases outside the gene matches. Germline V gene lookup returns CDR1 MNHEY and CDR2 SVGAGI. The CDR3 reads CASSHLWEGSGQYF. The CDR3 region has the DNA TGTGCCAGCAGTCATCTTTGGGAGGGATCGGGGCAGTACTTC.

V usage is TRBV4-3 and J usage is TRBJ2-1, with 12 bases fitting TRBD2. The V gene end was trimmed by 6 bases and the J gene end by 7 bases; junction bases not matched to a gene: 4. This CDR3 has 14 amino acids. Per the germline V gene, CDR1 is LGHNA and CDR2 is YSLEER. The CDR3 bases are TGCGCCAGCAGGCCTAGCGGGGGGGGAAATGAGCAGTTCTTC. This codes for CASRPSGGGNEQFF.

This chain joins TRBV6-6 and TRBJ2-1, with 10 positions matching TRBD2. This CDR3 has 15 residues. V was clipped by 6 bases and J by 4 bases; unmatched bases: 6. Germline V CDR1 and CDR2: MNHNY, SVGAGI (reference sequence). The CDR3 nucleotides read TGTGCCAGCAGACCGTTAGCGGGGGGTTACAATGAGCAGTTCTTC. As protein: CASRPLAGGYNEQFF.

The V call is TRBV18, the J call TRBJ2-7, with D possibly being TRBD1 (6 bases). The CDR3 covers 13 residues. The V gene's germline CDR1 is KGHSH and CDR2 LQKENI. Trimming left V 4 bases short and J 4 bases short, with 11 bases between. This CDR3 reads CASSLGHNYEQYF. In DNA form, the CDR3 reads TGTGCCAGCTCACTGGGACATAATTACGAGCAGTACTTC.

For the CDR3, the DNA is TGTGCCTGGAGTGTCCGGGCGGGGGGCGCGGGCACTGAAGCTTTCTTT. This codes for CAWSVRAGGAGTEAFF. The chain recombines TRBV30 with TRBJ1-1; D might be TRBD1 (6 bases). V shed 0 bases and J shed 4 bases, with 18 bases lying between them. The CDR3 runs 16 residues. The germline CDR1 and CDR2 sequences are GTSNPN and SVGIG (reference sequence).

The J gene is TRBJ1-1, the V gene TRBV27, with D hard to call. Trimming left V 6 bases short and J 3 bases short, with 11 bases between. The CDR3 covers 13 residues. CDR1 is MNHEY, CDR2 SMNVEV, per germline (reference sequence). CDR3 amino acids: CASRRADDTEAFF. As DNA, the CDR3 is TGTGCCAGCAGGCGGGCGGATGACACTGAAGCTTTCTTT.

V is TRBV7-8 and J is TRBJ2-7, with D possibly being TRBD2 (5 bases). This CDR3 has 14 amino acids. Per the germline V gene, CDR1 is SGHVS and CDR2 is FQNEAQ. Between the trimmed V and J ends, which lost 5 bases and 7 bases, there was a span of 18 bases. The CDR3 loop is CASSPPGIGLEQYF. CDR3 nucleotide sequence: TGTGCCAGCAGCCCCCCCGGGATTGGTCTTGAGCAGTACTTC.

The chain uses TRBV2 and TRBJ1-1; D not resolved. The V and J ends lost 2 bases and 8 bases respectively, with 15 bases between them. This CDR3 has 14 residues. CDR1 and CDR2 from the germline V gene are SNHLY and FYNNEI. The chain's CDR3 is CASSERSGSVEAFF. DNA of the CDR3: TGTGCCAGCAGTGAAAGGAGTGGATCCGTCGAAGCTTTCTTT.

The CDR3 DNA sequence: TGTGCCACCAGTGATATAGTAGATGGCTACACCTTC. Translation: CATSDIVDGYTF. The chain has TRBV24-1 and TRBJ1-2; the D is unclear. The V gene lost 3 bases and the J gene lost 6 bases, with 7 bases spanning the gap. The CDR3 is made up of 12 amino acids. The V gene's germline CDR1 is KGHDR and CDR2 SFDVKD.

The CDR3 region is CATSDLNSGRLGTEQFF. CDR3 DNA sequence: TGTGCCACCAGTGATTTGAATTCGGGTAGGTTGGGGACAGAGCAGTTCTTC. This sequence joins TRBV24-1 and TRBJ2-1, with a tentative D call TRBD1 (6 bases). Trimming removed 0 bases at V and 10 bases at J, with 21 bases between. The germline gives CDR1 KGHDR, CDR2 SFDVKD. There are 17 residues in the CDR3.